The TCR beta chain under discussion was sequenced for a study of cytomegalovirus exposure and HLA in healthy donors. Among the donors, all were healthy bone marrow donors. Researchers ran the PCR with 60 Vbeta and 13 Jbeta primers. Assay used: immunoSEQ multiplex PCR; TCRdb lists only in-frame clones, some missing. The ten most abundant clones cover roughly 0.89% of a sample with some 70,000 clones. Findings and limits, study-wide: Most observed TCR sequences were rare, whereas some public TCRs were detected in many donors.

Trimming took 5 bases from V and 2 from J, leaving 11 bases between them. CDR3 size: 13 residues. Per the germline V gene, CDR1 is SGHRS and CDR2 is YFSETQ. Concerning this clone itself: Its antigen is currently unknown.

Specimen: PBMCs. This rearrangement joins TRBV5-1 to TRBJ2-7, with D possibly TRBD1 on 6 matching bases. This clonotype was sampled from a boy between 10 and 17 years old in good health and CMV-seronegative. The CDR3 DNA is TGCGCCAGCAGAGTACAGGGCGCCTACGAGCAGTACTTC. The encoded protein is CASRVQGAYEQYF. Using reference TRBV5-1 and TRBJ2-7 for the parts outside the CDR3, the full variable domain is KAGVTQTPRYLIKTRGQQVTLSCSPISGHRSVSWYQQTPGQGLQFLFEYFSETQRNKGNFPGRFSGRQFSNSRSEMNVSTLELGDSALYLCASRVQGAYEQYFGPGTRLTVT.